This TCR beta chain originates from a study of OX40 agonist ivuxolimab in advanced cancers. This clone was seen a few times. There are 12 residues in the CDR3. Trimming removed 4 bases from V and 11 bases from J, with 15 bases in between. Per germline, CDR1 SGHDT and CDR2 YYEEEE. The protocol was immunoSEQ multiplex PCR, while the TCRdb copy is restricted to in-frame clones and leaves out a portion. The sample contains more than 95,000 clones, approximately 93% of which appear only once. V usage is TRBV5-6 and J usage is TRBJ1-1; D is perhaps TRBD1 (6 bases). This clonotype was sampled from an adult with an advanced solid tumor such as melanoma, head and neck, liver or kidney cancer. Sample: CD4+ or CD8+ T cells sorted from blood, taken in a trial of the OX40 agonist ivuxolimab. CDR3: CASSTTGLVAFF. Written as DNA, the CDR3 is TGTGCCAGCAGCACGACAGGATTGGTGGCTTTCTTT.